Each of the 20 T cell receptor beta chains below was sequenced from the same sample in a study of cytotoxic CD8 clonotypes in ibrutinib-treated CLL. TCRdb's table, derived via immunoSEQ multiplex PCR, lists solely in-frame clones and lacks some. The table records approximately 210,000 clones, about two thirds of them present only once. Specimen: PBMCs, collected after 24 months of ibrutinib treatment. All receptors derive from a human donor with chronic lymphocytic leukemia.

This clone was observed a single time. The genes are TRBV5-1 and TRBJ1-5, with D hard to call. The germline gives CDR1 SGHRS, CDR2 YFSETQ. V lost 0 bases and J lost 0, with 7 bases in between. There are 15 residues in the CDR3. The CDR3 sequence: CASSLAPDSNQPQHF. In DNA, the CDR3 is TGCGCCAGCAGCTTGGCTCCAGATAGCAATCAGCCCCAGCATTTT. The variable domain in full, with the rest retrieved from reference TRBV5-1 and TRBJ1-5, is KAGVTQTPRYLIKTRGQQVTLSCSPISGHRSVSWYQQTPGQGLQFLFEYFSETQRNKGNFPGRFSGRQFSNSRSEMNVSTLELGDSALYLCASSLAPDSNQPQHFGDGTRLSIL.

This clone was observed a few times. The CDR3 nucleotides read TGTGCCAGCAGGCCGGGAACAATGAACACTGAAGCTTTCTTT. This gives the protein CASRPGTMNTEAFF. This chain links TRBV5-4 with TRBJ1-1; no firm D call. Germline CDR1 and CDR2: SGHNT and YYREEE (reference sequence). The CDR3 is 14 amino acids. Trimming took off 5 bases at V and 0 bases at J, with 11 bases between the two ends.

V and J are TRBV30 and TRBJ1-1; D is ambiguous. The length of the CDR3 is 11 residues. Germline CDR1 GTSNPN, CDR2 SVGIG (reference sequence). V was clipped by 4 bases and J by 5 bases, with 8 bases between them. This CDR3 is CAWTKWTEAFF. DNA for the CDR3: TGTGCCTGGACTAAGTGGACTGAAGCTTTCTTT.

CDR3 DNA sequence: TGTGCCAGCAGTTTAGGACTAGCGGGTTTATACGAGCAGTACTTC. Translated: CASSLGLAGLYEQYF. The chain joins TRBV27 to TRBJ2-7, with 11 bases fitting TRBD2. CDR3 size: 15 residues. V trimming: 2 bases; J trimming: 4 bases; junction bases outside the gene matches: 4. Germline V gene data show CDR1 as MNHEY and CDR2 as SMNVEV (reference sequence).

This clone was detected a few times. This chain connects TRBV9 to TRBJ1-4, with 7 bases matching TRBD1. V dropped 4 bases and J dropped 1; count of bases not matched to a gene: 7. The CDR3 runs to 16 residues. Per the germline V gene, CDR1 is SGDLS and CDR2 is YYNGEE. The CDR3 bases are TGTGCCAGCAGCTCCGGGGGACAGCTAACTAATGAAAAACTGTTTTTT. This encodes CASSSGGQLTNEKLFF.

In its sample, this clone was seen a few times. The rearrangement joins TRBV5-1 to TRBJ2-1, with 12 bases aligning to TRBD1. Germline lookup yields CDR1 SGHRS and CDR2 YFSETQ. The CDR3 sequence is 15 residues long. J was trimmed by 9 bases and V by 0 bases; bases with no gene match: 4. CDR3: CASSLVGQGAGEQFF. The CDR3, as DNA: TGCGCCAGCAGCTTGGTGGGACAGGGGGCAGGTGAGCAGTTCTTC.

Regarding this clone: An end of the junction differs from the germline gene, which may be a read error. V gene TRBV11-2 combines with J gene TRBJ2-5; D possibly corresponds to TRBD1 (6 bases). Germline CDR1 SGHAT, CDR2 FQNNGV. The CDR3 has 13 residues. The CDR3 nucleotides are TGTGCCAGCAGCTTAGATCTCCGTAGTCCAGGGGACTTC. Its translation is CASSLDLRSPGDF.

The V gene is TRBV12-2, the J gene TRBJ2-3; whether TRBD2, the table's D call, matches the DNA was not checked. TRBV12-2 is shown as a pseudogene. The length of the CDR3 is 15 residues. CDR3 sequence: CASRHSGGGTDTQYF. The DNA for the CDR3 is TGTGCAAGTCGCCACAGCGGGGGTGGGACAGATACGCAGTATTTT.

This clone was picked up one time. This sequence joins TRBV28 and TRBJ2-2; 8 positions match TRBD1. Looked up from germline, CDR1 is MDHEN and CDR2 is SYDVKM. This CDR3 has 15 residues. Unmatched junction bases numbered 7, after V lost 5 bases and J lost 5 bases. CDR3 nucleotides: TGTGCCAGCAGTACGGGGACAGGCGGAACCGGGGAGCTGTTTTTT. Encoded protein: CASSTGTGGTGELFF.

This chain uses TRBV27 with TRBJ2-7; TRBD2 aligns across 8 bases. V shed 2 bases and J 6 bases; nucleotides not matched to a gene: 6. This CDR3 region has 14 residues. Germline V CDR1 and CDR2: MNHEY, SMNVEV (reference sequence). CDR3 bases: TGTGCCAGCAGTTTAGCGGGACTAGTTGGCGAGCAGTACTTC. Protein sequence: CASSLAGLVGEQYF.

The chain links TRBV27 to TRBJ2-7, with D perhaps given as TRBD1 or TRBD2 (5 bases each). V was pared by 5 bases and J by 7 bases, with 15 bases between. Germline-derived CDR1 and CDR2 are MNHEY and SMNVEV (reference sequence). The CDR3 sequence is 13 residues long. The CDR3 sequence is CASSRVGDFEQYF. CDR3 sequence (DNA): TGTGCCAGCAGTAGAGTGGGGGATTTTGAGCAGTACTTC.

This clone was picked up a small number of times. The genes are TRBV2 and TRBJ1-4; D is ambiguous. Germline-derived CDR1 and CDR2 are SNHLY and FYNNEI. With 7 bases removed from V and 4 bases from J, the gap between germline ends came to 16 bases. CDR3 length equals 15 residues. The DNA for the CDR3 is TGTGCCAGCAAGCTCAGCCGTACTTTTAATGAAAAACTGTTTTTT. It translates to CASKLSRTFNEKLFF.

This clone was observed a single time. J is TRBJ2-5 and V is TRBV30; TRBD1 matches at 10 bases. CDR3 length equals 14 residues. Trimming cost V 1 base and J 2 bases; bases outside gene matches: 1. In germline, CDR1 is GTSNPN, CDR2 SVGIG (reference sequence). As DNA, the CDR3 is TGTGCCTGGAGTGGGGACAGGGGACAAGAGACCCAGTACTTC. Translation gives CAWSGDRGQETQYF. The complete variable domain, with remaining parts taken from reference TRBV30 and TRBJ2-5, reads SQTIHQWPATLVQPVGSPLSLECTVEGTSNPNLYWYRQAAGRGLQLLFYSVGIGQISSEVPQNLSASRPQDRQFILSSKKLLLSDSGFYLCAWSGDRGQETQYFGPGTRLLVL.

V usage is TRBV6-5 and J usage is TRBJ2-7, with 7 bases aligning to TRBD2. There are 14 residues in the CDR3. Germline-derived CDR1 and CDR2 are MNHEY and SVGAGI. V lost 5 bases and J lost 5; bases outside the gene matches: 9. Here the CDR3 reads CASSPPGLGDEQYF. The CDR3 nucleotides are TGTGCCAGCAGTCCTCCCGGACTAGGAGACGAGCAGTACTTC.

The chain joins TRBV29-1 to TRBJ2-3; 7 bases align to TRBD1. V dropped 6 bases and J dropped 4; count of bases not matched to a gene: 4. This CDR3 has 12 residues. Looked up from germline, CDR1 is SQVTM and CDR2 is ANQGSEA. The CDR3 DNA follows: TGCAGCGTCCAGACAGGGCCAGATACGCAGTATTTT. It specifies CSVQTGPDTQYF.

V is TRBV2 and J is TRBJ1-5, with TRBD1 matching over 7 bases. CDR3 size: 14 residues. Germline CDR1 reads SNHLY; CDR2 reads FYNNEI. V lost 7 bases to trimming and J lost 2 bases; unmatched junction nucleotides: 5. The CDR3 DNA sequence: TGTGCCAGCAATCTTCAGGGGGGCAATCAGCCCCAGCATTTT. Residues: CASNLQGGNQPQHF.

This clone was seen more than once but under ten times. The chain links TRBV29-1 to TRBJ2-1; D ambiguous. The ends were cut back, 4 bases at V and 4 bases at J, with 2 bases in the middle. Per germline, CDR1 SQVTM and CDR2 ANQGSEA. The CDR3 sequence is 10 residues long. CDR3 nucleotide sequence: TGCAGCGTTGGGTACAATGAGCAGTTCTTC. It encodes CSVGYNEQFF.

This sequence joins TRBV7-9 and TRBJ2-6, with 8 bases that match TRBD1. V lost 5 bases and J lost 0; bases outside the gene matches: 6. The germline V gene encodes CDR1 SEHNR and CDR2 FQNEAQ (reference sequence). CDR3 length: 17 amino acids. The CDR3 nucleotides are TGTGCCAGCAGCGATGGACAGGGACACTCTGGGGCCAACGTCCTGACTTTC. Protein product: CASSDGQGHSGANVLTF.

The CDR3 loop reads CASRISGKASYEQYF. The CDR3 coding sequence is TGTGCCAGCAGAATTAGCGGGAAGGCCTCCTACGAGCAGTACTTC. The chain uses TRBV11-2 and TRBJ2-7; 8 positions agree with TRBD2. Germline values: CDR1 SGHAT, CDR2 FQNNGV. The CDR3 has 15 amino acids. V was pared by 6 bases and J by 0 bases, with 7 bases of the junction left unmatched.

This clone occurred a few times. Other DNA variants within this sample encode the same CDR3. DNA for the CDR3: TGTGCCAGCAGTTACCTGGCAGGTAATCAGCCCCAGCATTTT. This sequence encodes CASSYLAGNQPQHF. V gene TRBV6-5 combines with J gene TRBJ1-5; D is ambiguous. The germline gives CDR1 MNHEY, CDR2 SVGAGI. V was clipped by 2 bases and J by 4 bases, with 9 bases between them. The CDR3 is 14 amino acids.